The T cell receptor (beta chain) described here comes from a study of blood T cell repertoires in COVID-19. Study background: Researchers got acute and convalescent COVID-19 samples from the United States, Italy and Spain.

Original handling: The authors estimated nucleated cell counts from reference gene primer amplification. The protocol was immunoSEQ multiplex PCR, while the TCRdb copy is restricted to in-frame clones and leaves out a portion. Clonal size and the V and J genes are those of that table, whereas D and trimming came from the DNA. This table has about 180,000 clones, about 87% appearing once. The CDR3 length is 18 residues. Trimming took off 3 bases at V and 10 bases at J, with 27 bases between the two ends. CDR1 is LNHNV and CDR2 is YYDKDF in the germline V gene (reference sequence). The clonotype originates from a man aged 35 to 55 with active or convalescent COVID-19. Sequences were obtained from peripheral blood. The chain has TRBV15 and TRBJ2-2; a possible D gene is TRBD1 (6 bases). The CDR3 is CATSSDPTGRLGAKELFF. The CDR3, as DNA: TGTGCCACCAGCAGCGACCCGACAGGCCGCTTGGGCGCAAAGGAGCTGTTTTTT.